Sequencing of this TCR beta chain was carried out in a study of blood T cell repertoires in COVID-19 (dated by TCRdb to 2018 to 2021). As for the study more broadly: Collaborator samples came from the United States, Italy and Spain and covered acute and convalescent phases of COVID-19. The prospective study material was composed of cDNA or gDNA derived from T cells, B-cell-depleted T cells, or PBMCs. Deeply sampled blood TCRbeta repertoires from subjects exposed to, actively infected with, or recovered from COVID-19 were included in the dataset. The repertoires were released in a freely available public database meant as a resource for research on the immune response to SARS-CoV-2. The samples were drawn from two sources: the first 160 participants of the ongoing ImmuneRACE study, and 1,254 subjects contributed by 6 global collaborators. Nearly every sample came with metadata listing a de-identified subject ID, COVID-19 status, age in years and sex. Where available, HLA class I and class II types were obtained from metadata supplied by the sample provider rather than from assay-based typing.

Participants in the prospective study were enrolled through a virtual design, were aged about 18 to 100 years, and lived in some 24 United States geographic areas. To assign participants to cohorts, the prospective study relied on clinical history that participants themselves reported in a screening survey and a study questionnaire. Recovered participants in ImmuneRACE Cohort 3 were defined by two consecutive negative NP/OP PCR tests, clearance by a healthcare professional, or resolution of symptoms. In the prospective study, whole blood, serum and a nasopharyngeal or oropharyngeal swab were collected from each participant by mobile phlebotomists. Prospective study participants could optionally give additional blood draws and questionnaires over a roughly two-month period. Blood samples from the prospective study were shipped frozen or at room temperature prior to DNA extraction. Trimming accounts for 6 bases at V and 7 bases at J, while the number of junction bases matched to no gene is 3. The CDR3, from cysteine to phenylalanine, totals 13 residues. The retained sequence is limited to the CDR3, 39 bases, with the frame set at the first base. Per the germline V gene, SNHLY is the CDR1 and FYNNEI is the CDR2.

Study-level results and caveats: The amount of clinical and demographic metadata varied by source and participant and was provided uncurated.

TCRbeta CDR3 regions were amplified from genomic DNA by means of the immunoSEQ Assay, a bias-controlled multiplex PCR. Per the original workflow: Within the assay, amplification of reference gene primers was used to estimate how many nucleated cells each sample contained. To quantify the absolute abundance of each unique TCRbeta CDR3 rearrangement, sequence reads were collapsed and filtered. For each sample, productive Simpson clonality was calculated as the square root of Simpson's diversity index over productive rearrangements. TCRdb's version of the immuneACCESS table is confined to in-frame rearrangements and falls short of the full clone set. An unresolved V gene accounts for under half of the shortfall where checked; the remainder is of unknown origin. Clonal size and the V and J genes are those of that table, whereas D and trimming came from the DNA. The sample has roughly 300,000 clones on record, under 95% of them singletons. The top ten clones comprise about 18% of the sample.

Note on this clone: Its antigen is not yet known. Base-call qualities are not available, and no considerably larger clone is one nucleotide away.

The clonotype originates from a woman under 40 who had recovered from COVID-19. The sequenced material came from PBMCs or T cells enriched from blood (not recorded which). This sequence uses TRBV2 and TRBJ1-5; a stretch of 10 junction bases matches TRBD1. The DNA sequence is TGTGCCAGCAGAGGGACAGGGGACCAGCCCCAGCATTTT. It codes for CASRGTGDQPQHF. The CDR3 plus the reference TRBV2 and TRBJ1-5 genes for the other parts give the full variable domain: EPEVTQTPSHQVTQMGQEVILRCVPISNHLYFYWYRQILGQKVEFLVSFYNNEISEKSEIFDDQFSVERPDGSNFTLKIRSTKLEDSAMYFCASRGTGDQPQHFGDGTRLSIL.